This TCR beta chain was sequenced for a study of shared clonotypes between healthy human individuals. Study-wide results and limits: Incomplete sequencing of sorted subsets was indicated by rarefaction despite large depth.

For every subset, genomic DNA was evenly distributed across several immunoSEQ plates. In the study's own analysis: Owing to the provision of junction-only sequences devoid of quality scores by immunoSEQ, filtering differed. Some clones are missing from TCRdb's copy, which holds only in-frame ones; the method was immunoSEQ multiplex PCR. D and trimming were read from the DNA, whereas the V and J calls and clone size are those reported in that table. This table has approximately 600,000 clones, about 95% appearing once. The naive CD8 population came from CD45RO-negative cells selected for CCR7, without terminally differentiated effector memory CD45RA+ cells. Those who donated, Caucasian adults without exception, all lived in Nashville, Tennessee. With respect to this clone: Its antigen is still unknown.

CDR3 length: 15 amino acids. V was pared by 0 bases and J by 8 bases, with 13 bases between. Germline V gives CDR1 MNHEY, CDR2 SMNVEV (reference sequence). This sequence originates from a woman younger than 45 in good health. The chain is built from TRBV27 and TRBJ1-4; D is ambiguous. The sample was naive CD8+ T cells sorted from blood. DNA of the CDR3: TGTGCCAGCAGTTTATCGAACACCATTAGAGAAAAACTGTTTTTT. Amino acids: CASSLSNTIREKLFF.